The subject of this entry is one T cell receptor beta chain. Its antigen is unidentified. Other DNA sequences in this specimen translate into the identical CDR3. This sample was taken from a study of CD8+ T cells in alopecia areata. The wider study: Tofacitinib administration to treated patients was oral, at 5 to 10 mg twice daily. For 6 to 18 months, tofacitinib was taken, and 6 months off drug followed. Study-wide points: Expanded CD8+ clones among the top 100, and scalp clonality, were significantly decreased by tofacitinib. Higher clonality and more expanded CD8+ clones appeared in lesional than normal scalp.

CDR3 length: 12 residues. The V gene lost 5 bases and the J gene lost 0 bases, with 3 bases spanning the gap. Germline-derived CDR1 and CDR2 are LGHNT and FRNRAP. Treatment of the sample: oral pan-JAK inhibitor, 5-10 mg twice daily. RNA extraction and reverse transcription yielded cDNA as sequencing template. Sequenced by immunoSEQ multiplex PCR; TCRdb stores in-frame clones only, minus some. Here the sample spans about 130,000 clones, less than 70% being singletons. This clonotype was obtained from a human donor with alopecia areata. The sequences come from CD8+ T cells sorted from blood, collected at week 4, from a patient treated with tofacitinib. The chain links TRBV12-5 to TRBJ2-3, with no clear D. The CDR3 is CASGHSTDTQYF. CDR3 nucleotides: TGTGCTAGTGGTCATAGCACAGATACGCAGTATTTT.